The 7 T cell receptor beta chains below were found in one sample sequenced in a study of beta chain features in type 1 diabetes. Since all of the isolated RNA was reverse transcribed, expressed TCRB transcripts were what got sequenced. Only in-frame clones appear in the TCRdb table, and some are missing; sequencing was by immunoSEQ multiplex PCR. This table holds roughly 400,000 clones, over 13% found once. The sample was naive CD4+ T cells from blood. These receptors came from a woman younger than 35 in good health.

The rearrangement links TRBV5-4 to TRBJ2-2, with D unresolved. The CDR3 runs to 13 residues. Germline V gene lookup returns CDR1 SGHNT and CDR2 YYREEE (reference sequence). Deletions cut 2 bases from V and 7 bases from J, with 9 bases between. The DNA of the CDR3 is TGTGCCAGCAGCTTAAAAGAGTTCGGGGAGCTGTTTTTT. As protein: CASSLKEFGELFF.

The chain couples TRBV18 to TRBJ2-1, with D perhaps TRBD2 (5 bases). Germline V gene sequence: CDR1 KGHSH, CDR2 LQKENI. Trimming took off 4 bases at V and 2 bases at J, with 12 bases between the two ends. The CDR3 has 15 amino acids. CDR3 sequence (DNA): TGTGCCAGCTCACTACGGGAAGCAGCCTACAATGAGCAGTTCTTC. Translating gives CASSLREAAYNEQFF. The full variable domain, rest sourced from reference TRBV18 and TRBJ2-1, is NAGVMQNPRHLVRRRGQEARLRCSPMKGHSHVYWYRQLPEEGLKFMVYLQKENIIDESGMPKERFSAEFPKEGPSILRIQQVVRGDSAAYFCASSLREAAYNEQFFGPGTRLTVL.

This chain uses TRBV5-4 with TRBJ1-1, with D unresolved. V was clipped by 4 bases and J by 4 bases, with 8 bases between them. The CDR3 length is 12 residues. Per the germline V gene, CDR1 is SGHNT and CDR2 is YYREEE (reference sequence). The CDR3 spells CASSAPGTEAFF. CDR3 DNA: TGTGCCAGCAGCGCGCCCGGCACTGAAGCTTTCTTT.

The chain couples TRBV19 to TRBJ2-1, with 7 bases identical to TRBD2. The CDR3 loop spans 14 amino acids. In germline, CDR1 is LNHDA, CDR2 SQIVND (reference sequence). Trimming at V came to 9 bases and at J to 4 bases, leaving 9 bases not matched to a gene. In nucleotides, the CDR3 is TGTGCCAGCCCCTCGGGGGAGGGGTACAATGAGCAGTTCTTC. Its protein is CASPSGEGYNEQFF.

This chain connects TRBV28 to TRBJ2-6; D is possibly TRBD1 (5 bases). Trimming shortened V by 7 bases and J by 2 bases, and 18 bases separated the two germline ends. CDR1 is MDHEN, CDR2 SYDVKM, per germline. The CDR3 consists of 17 residues. Written as DNA, the CDR3 is TGTGCCAGCAAACCGAGACTTGGGGCGACTGGGGCCAACGTCCTGACTTTC. It encodes CASKPRLGATGANVLTF.

V usage is TRBV13 and J usage is TRBJ2-7; 7 bases match TRBD2. Losses at the gene ends were 1 base for V and 7 bases for J; bases not matched to a gene: 4. This CDR3 contains 13 residues. The germline V gene has CDR1 PRHDT and CDR2 FYEKMQ (reference sequence). The CDR3 protein is CASSLAYGREQYF. CDR3 nucleotides: TGTGCCAGCAGCTTAGCCTACGGGAGGGAGCAGTACTTC.

The J gene is TRBJ1-3, the V gene TRBV29-1; D is unclear. V lost 2 bases and J 0 bases, leaving 8 bases between the germline ends. The CDR3 is 14 amino acids. Germline-derived CDR1 and CDR2 are SQVTM and ANQGSEA. The CDR3 DNA follows: TGCAGCGTTGAACCAGTTCTCTCTGGAAACACCATATATTTT. Residues: CSVEPVLSGNTIYF. Based on the CDR3 plus reference TRBV29-1 and TRBJ1-3, the full variable domain is SAVISQKPSRDICQRGTSLTIQCQVDSQVTMMFWYRQQPGQSLTLIATANQGSEATYESGFVIDKFPISRPNLTFSTLTVSNMSPEDSSIYLCSVEPVLSGNTIYFGEGSWLTVV.